These 31 T cell receptor beta chains were all obtained from the same sample, sequenced in a study of response to subunit inactivated influenza vaccine. MiXCR, run by TCRdb on the RT-PCR reads, gives a single entry per CDR3 protein. The sample consists of hundreds of thousands of distinct CDR3 sequences, 12% to 15% of them appearing once. The specimen comprised PBMCs from blood, sampled less than 15 days before vaccination. The receptors originated from a man aged 50-60 years who received an inactivated influenza vaccine.

This clonotype was recorded a few times. The chain has TRBV2 and TRBJ2-3; D is ambiguous. Trimming took 3 bases from V and 10 from J, leaving 8 bases between them. This CDR3 contains 11 residues. The germline V gene has CDR1 SNHLY and CDR2 FYNNEI. In DNA, the CDR3 is TGTGCCAGCAGTGATGTGACCCCGCAGTATTTT. It is translated as CASSDVTPQYF.

The V gene is TRBV12-3 or TRBV12-4, the J gene TRBJ1-2, with TRBD1 as a possible D gene (6 bases). Trimming took 3 bases from V and 7 from J, leaving 18 bases between them. The CDR3 sequence is 15 residues long. As DNA, the CDR3 is TGTGCCAGCAGTTTGGGGGCTGGGGCTCCCGGTGGCTACACCTTC. Its translation is CASSLGAGAPGGYTF.

There are a few counts of this clonotype. The CDR3 sequence is CASSPQTLGNEQFF. The DNA of the CDR3 is TGTGCCAGCAGCCCCCAAACGCTTGGGAATGAGCAGTTCTTC. This chain joins TRBV11-2 and TRBJ2-1; D not resolved. The CDR3 is made up of 14 amino acids. CDR1 is SGHAT, CDR2 FQNNGV, per germline. Trimming pared 5 bases from V and 7 bases from J, leaving 15 bases between.

This CDR3 is CASSPLTSGSHEQFF. The CDR3 region has the DNA TGTGCCAGCTCACCATTGACTAGCGGGAGCCATGAGCAGTTCTTC. This rearrangement joins TRBV18 to TRBJ2-1; 12 bases match TRBD2. V lost 2 bases to trimming and J lost 8 bases; unmatched junction nucleotides: 4. CDR3 size: 15 residues. CDR1 is KGHSH, CDR2 LQKENI, per germline.

There are a few counts of this clonotype. CDR3 DNA sequence: TGTGCCAGCAGCTCCCCTAGCTTCTACGAGCAGTACTTC. Its translation is CASSSPSFYEQYF. J is TRBJ2-7 and V is TRBV7-2; tentatively, D is TRBD2 (5 bases). Germline V CDR1 and CDR2: SGHTA, FQGNSA. The CDR3 contains 13 residues. The V end lost 4 bases, the J end lost 3 bases, and 10 bases lay between the germline ends.

This clonotype was counted only a few times. This chain joins TRBV6-1 and TRBJ1-2, with TRBD1 matching 12 bases. CDR1 MNHNS and CDR2 SASEGT come from the germline V gene. The CDR3 totals 15 residues. Unmatched junction bases numbered 8, after V lost 6 bases and J lost 6 bases. CDR3 bases: TGTGCCAGCAGAACCCCCGGGACAGGGGGCCATGGCTACACCTTC. This translates into CASRTPGTGGHGYTF.

The chain employs TRBV20-1 and TRBJ1-2, with D hard to call. Trimming stripped 5 bases from V and 6 bases from J, with 16 bases between. Germline CDR1 and CDR2: DFQATT and SNEGSKA (reference sequence). The CDR3 totals 13 residues. DNA of the CDR3: TGCAGTGCTGAACGAAGGAGGAGTGATGGCTACACCTTC. Encoded protein: CSAERRRSDGYTF.

This clonotype was seen more than once but under ten times. The chain recombines TRBV20-1 with TRBJ2-3; the match to TRBD2 covers 8 bases. Germline values: CDR1 DFQATT, CDR2 SNEGSKA (reference sequence). The CDR3 has 15 residues. V lost 0 bases to trimming and J lost 8 bases; unmatched junction nucleotides: 10. The CDR3 DNA is TGCAGTGCTAGAGAGGGGAAGCGGGAGCGGGCTACGCAGTATTTT. As protein: CSAREGKRERATQYF.

The J gene is TRBJ2-2, the V gene TRBV12-3 or TRBV12-4; D unclear. V lost 2 bases and J 3 bases, leaving 10 bases between the germline ends. The CDR3 runs 15 residues. The CDR3 region is CASSLRLDYTGELFF. CDR3 DNA sequence: TGTGCCAGCAGTTTAAGACTTGATTACACCGGGGAGCTGTTTTTT.

The chain links TRBV6-1 to TRBJ2-7; TRBD2 might be the D (5 bases). The CDR3 is 12 residues long. Germline V gene data show CDR1 as MNHNS and CDR2 as SASEGT. V was cut by 6 bases and J by 6 bases, with 12 bases left in between. The CDR3 region has the DNA TGTGCCAGCAGACGGGAATTTGGCGAGCAGTACTTC. Translating it yields CASRREFGEQYF.

The CDR3 DNA is TGCGCCAGCACTCAGCTACAGGAAGGAGCGGCCAAAAACATTCAGTACTTC. Translated: CASTQLQEGAAKNIQYF. This rearrangement joins TRBV10-2 to TRBJ2-4, with a weak D call TRBD1 (5 bases). The germline V gene has CDR1 WSHSY and CDR2 SAAADI. Trimming stripped 7 bases from V and 1 base from J, with 20 bases between. The CDR3 loop spans 17 amino acids.

The genes are TRBV12-3 or TRBV12-4 and TRBJ2-5; 13 bases align to TRBD2. J gave up 2 bases and V 4 bases, and 4 bases lay outside the gene matches. The CDR3 is made up of 16 amino acids. CDR3 in amino acids: CASSWGLAGYQETQYF. CDR3 in DNA: TGTGCCAGCAGTTGGGGACTAGCGGGGTATCAAGAGACCCAGTACTTC.

Ten or more counts support this clonotype. The rearrangement links TRBV15 to TRBJ1-1; perhaps TRBD1 as D (6 bases). The V end lost 5 bases, the J end lost 7 bases, and 14 bases lay between the germline ends. Germline V gene sequence: CDR1 LNHNV, CDR2 YYDKDF (reference sequence). CDR3 size: 13 residues. CDR3 DNA: TGTGCCACCAGCCCTCGGACAGCGGGTGAAGCTTTCTTT. Translation: CATSPRTAGEAFF.

This clonotype was found a few times. This rearrangement joins TRBV6-1 to TRBJ2-5, with D possibly matching TRBD1 (5 bases). With 5 bases removed from V and 6 bases from J, the gap between germline ends came to 10 bases. This CDR3 spans 12 amino acids. In germline, CDR1 is MNHNS, CDR2 SASEGT. The DNA of the CDR3 is TGTGCCAGCAGTCAACAGGATAAGACCCAGTACTTC. Its protein product is CASSQQDKTQYF.

Only a few counts were recorded for this clonotype. The chain is built from TRBV5-1 and TRBJ2-2; tentatively, D is TRBD1 (5 bases). Germline loops: CDR1 SGHRS, CDR2 YFSETQ. This CDR3 contains 16 residues. V dropped 4 bases and J dropped 0 bases, with 13 bases sitting between them. In nucleotides, the CDR3 is TGCGCCAGCAGCCCCCGACAGAGTTCGAACACCGGGGAGCTGTTTTTT. Translation: CASSPRQSSNTGELFF.

This chain links TRBV6-2 or TRBV6-3 with TRBJ2-2, with 7 bases aligning to TRBD1. CDR1 is MNHEY, CDR2 SVGEGT, per germline. The junction had 5 bases not matched to a gene; V was cut back by 7 bases and J by 0 bases. The CDR3 covers 15 residues. The CDR3 reads CASTSGQTNTGELFF. DNA of the CDR3: TGTGCCAGCACCTCGGGACAGACGAACACCGGGGAGCTGTTTTTT.

The J gene is TRBJ1-3, the V gene TRBV4-1, with D maybe TRBD1 (6 bases). V was cut by 0 bases and J by 5 bases, with 20 bases left in between. CDR1 MGHRA and CDR2 YSYEKL come from the germline V gene. The CDR3 sequence is 18 residues long. CDR3 amino acids: CASSQDYQGQLPRNTIYF. The CDR3 DNA reads TGCGCCAGCAGCCAAGATTATCAGGGGCAACTACCCAGAAACACCATATATTTT.

This clonotype was detected only a few times. This chain uses TRBV21-1 with TRBJ2-7; the DNA was not used to check the table's D call, TRBD1. TRBV21-1 is a recognized pseudogene. The CDR3 is 19 amino acids. The CDR3 DNA reads as TGTGCCAGCAGCAAAGAACAAGCCCCCCTTGGGACGGGGCCCTACGAGCAGTACTTC. It is translated as CASSKEQAPLGTGPYEQYF.

The V and J genes are TRBV7-9 and TRBJ2-1; the match to TRBD1 covers 8 bases. The germline CDR1 and CDR2 sequences are SEHNR and FQNEAQ (reference sequence). The CDR3 runs 14 residues. J gave up 0 bases and V 8 bases, and 3 bases lay outside the gene matches. This CDR3 reads CASGTGSSYNEQFF. As DNA, the CDR3 is TGTGCCAGCGGGACAGGTAGCTCCTACAATGAGCAGTTCTTC.

Ten or more counts support this clonotype. The chain links TRBV7-2 to TRBJ1-2; D is undetermined. CDR1 is SGHTA, CDR2 FQGNSA, per germline. The length of the CDR3 is 12 residues. V was cut by 0 bases and J by 8 bases, with 7 bases left in between. The CDR3 nucleotides are TGTGCCAGCAGCTTAGCGAGGGTAGGCTACACCTTC. The encoded protein is CASSLARVGYTF.

The table lists this clonotype with a few counts. The genes are TRBV20-1 and TRBJ2-7; 8 bases are a match to TRBD1. The V segment lost 6 bases and the J segment 2 bases; nucleotides outside the gene matches: 3. There are 12 residues in the CDR3. The germline CDR1 and CDR2 sequences are DFQATT and SNEGSKA (reference sequence). Written as DNA, the CDR3 is TGCAGTGCCGGACAGGGAACCTACGAGCAGTACTTC. This encodes CSAGQGTYEQYF.

This clonotype occurred many times. The chain combines TRBV5-1 with TRBJ1-3; 12 bases are a match to TRBD1. V was pared by 1 base and J by 4 bases, with 6 bases of the junction left unmatched. The CDR3 has 17 residues. Looked up from germline, CDR1 is SGHRS and CDR2 is YFSETQ. CDR3 coding DNA: TGCGCCAGCAGCTTGACGGGACAGGGGGCGCAGGGAAACACCATATATTTT. This codes for CASSLTGQGAQGNTIYF.

This chain uses TRBV15 with TRBJ2-5, with 12 bases fitting TRBD2. With V trimmed by 1 base and J by 2 bases, 8 bases remained unmatched. Germline CDR1 and CDR2: LNHNV and YYDKDF (reference sequence). The CDR3 covers 18 residues. The CDR3 region is CATSRAPSGTSGQETQYF. CDR3 in DNA: TGTGCCACCAGCAGAGCCCCTTCCGGGACTAGCGGGCAAGAGACCCAGTACTTC.

This clonotype was seen a few times. This chain uses TRBV20-1 with TRBJ1-6; D not certain. V lost 4 bases, J lost 9 bases, and 10 bases lay in between. Germline-derived CDR1 and CDR2 are DFQATT and SNEGSKA (reference sequence). The CDR3 loop spans 12 amino acids. Here the CDR3 reads CSATSAGSPLHF. DNA of the CDR3: TGCAGTGCTACTTCGGCAGGTTCACCCCTCCACTTT.

The rearrangement uses TRBV11-2 and TRBJ2-3; TRBD1 aligns across 9 bases. This CDR3 region has 14 residues. CDR1 SGHAT and CDR2 FQNNGV come from the germline V gene. Trimming removed 5 bases from V and 8 bases from J; junction bases left unmatched: 8. CDR3 DNA: TGTGCCAGCAGCCCGCAAAACAGGGGGCGTACGCAGTATTTT. This encodes CASSPQNRGRTQYF.

This clonotype occurred a few times. This rearrangement joins TRBV7-6 to TRBJ1-1; unclear D gene. CDR1 SGHVS and CDR2 FNYEAQ come from the germline V gene. V was trimmed by 1 base and J by 1 base, leaving 4 bases between them. This CDR3 is built from 13 residues. The CDR3 DNA reads TGTGCCAGCAGCTTAGAAAAGAACACTGAAGCTTTCTTT. It specifies CASSLEKNTEAFF.

In this sample, this clonotype turned up once. The J gene is TRBJ1-5, the V gene TRBV6-1; 9 positions agree with TRBD1. Germline values: CDR1 MNHNS, CDR2 SASEGT. V lost 3 bases to trimming and J lost 0 bases; unmatched junction nucleotides: 15. The CDR3 length is 20 residues. In nucleotides, the CDR3 is TGTGCCAGCAGTGAGCAGACAGGGGGGGTTGTATCCTATAGCAATCAGCCCCAGCATTTT. Translated: CASSEQTGGVVSYSNQPQHF.

This chain joins TRBV28 and TRBJ2-5; 7 nucleotides match TRBD1. Germline-derived CDR1 and CDR2 are MDHEN and SYDVKM. This CDR3 region has 16 residues. Germline trimming cut 0 bases from V and 5 bases from J; bases unmatched to any gene: 9. The CDR3 loop reads CASSLWGEGARETQYF. The CDR3 coding sequence is TGTGCCAGCAGTTTATGGGGCGAGGGGGCTCGGGAGACCCAGTACTTC.

The chain carries TRBV4-2 and TRBJ2-7, with unresolved D. With 0 bases removed from V and 2 bases from J, the gap between germline ends came to 8 bases. Germline lookup yields CDR1 LGHNA and CDR2 YNFKEQ. The CDR3 contains 14 residues. The CDR3: CASSQDNEAYEQYF. The CDR3 DNA reads as TGTGCCAGCAGCCAAGATAATGAGGCCTACGAGCAGTACTTC.

The rearrangement uses TRBV10-3 and TRBJ2-4, with D maybe TRBD2 (5 bases). From germline, CDR1 is ENHRY and CDR2 SYGVKD. Between the trimmed V and J ends, which lost 2 bases and 7 bases, there was a span of 9 bases. The CDR3 is 13 amino acids. CDR3 loop: CAISEPGINIQYF. CDR3 DNA: TGTGCCATCAGTGAGCCCGGGATTAACATTCAGTACTTC.

This clonotype was recorded many times. V gene TRBV6-2 or TRBV6-3 combines with J gene TRBJ2-2; no clear D. This CDR3 contains 14 residues. Germline V gene sequence: CDR1 MNHEY, CDR2 SVGEGT. V lost 0 bases to trimming and J lost 1 base, with 3 bases between them. The CDR3: CASSYSRNTGELFF. The DNA of the CDR3 is TGTGCCAGCAGTTACTCAAGGAACACCGGGGAGCTGTTTTTT.